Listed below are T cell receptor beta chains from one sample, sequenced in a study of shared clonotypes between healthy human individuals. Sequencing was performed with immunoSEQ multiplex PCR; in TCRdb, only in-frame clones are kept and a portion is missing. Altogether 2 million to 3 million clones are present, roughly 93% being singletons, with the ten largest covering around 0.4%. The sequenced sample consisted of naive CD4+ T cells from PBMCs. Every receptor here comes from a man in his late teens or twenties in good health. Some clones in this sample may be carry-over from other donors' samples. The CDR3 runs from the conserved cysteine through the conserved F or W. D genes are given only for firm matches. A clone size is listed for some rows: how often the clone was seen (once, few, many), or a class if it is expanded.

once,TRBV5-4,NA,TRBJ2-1,TGTGCCAGCAGCTCCGGGTCTCGCGGCGAGCAGTTCTTC,CASSSGSRGEQFF
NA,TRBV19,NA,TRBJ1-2,TGTGCCAGTACCTCCTGGAGGGAGTCACGCGGCTACACCTTC,CASTSWRESRGYTF
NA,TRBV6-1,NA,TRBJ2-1,TGTGCCATCATATCTAGCTATCGGAATGAGCAGTTCTTC,CAIISSYRNEQFF
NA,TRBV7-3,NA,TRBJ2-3,TGTGCCAGCAGCTTATCTCTAGGAACAGATACGCAGTATTTT,CASSLSLGTDTQYF
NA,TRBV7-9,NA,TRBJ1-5,TGTGCCAGCAGCTTAGTTGGCAATCAGCCCCAGCATTTT,CASSLVGNQPQHF
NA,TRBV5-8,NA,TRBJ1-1,TGTGCCAGCAGCTTGGGGGAGACCGGCCCCGTGGCTTTCTTT,CASSLGETGPVAFF
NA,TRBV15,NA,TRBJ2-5,TGTGCCACCAGCAGAGCGTGGGAGACCCAGTACTTC,CATSRAWETQYF
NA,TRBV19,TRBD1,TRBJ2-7,TGTGCCAGTAGTATGGGGGACAGCCGGATCAACGAGCAGTACTTC,CASSMGDSRINEQYF
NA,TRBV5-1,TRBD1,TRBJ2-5,TGCGCCAGCATACAAACGACAGGGGCACAAGAGACCCAGTACTTC,CASIQTTGAQETQYF
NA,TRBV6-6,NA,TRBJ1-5,TGTGCCAGCAGTTTCTTGGGGGTTAGCAATCAGCCCCAGCATTTT,CASSFLGVSNQPQHF
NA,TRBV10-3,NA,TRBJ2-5,TGTGCCATCAGTGAAGGTGGGGTGGAGACCCAGTACTTC,CAISEGGVETQYF
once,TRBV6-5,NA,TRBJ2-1,TGTGCCAGCAGTCCAATTGCACCCTACAATGAGCAGTTCTTC,CASSPIAPYNEQFF
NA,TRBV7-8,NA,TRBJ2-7,TGTGCCAGCAGAACAGGGGAGGGGTCCTACGAGCAGTACTTC,CASRTGEGSYEQYF
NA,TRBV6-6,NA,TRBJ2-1,TGTGCCAGCAGTTTAGACTCCTACAATGAGCAGTTCTTC,CASSLDSYNEQFF
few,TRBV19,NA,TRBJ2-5,TGTGCCAGTAGTATAGGCGGCGAGACCCAGTACTTC,CASSIGGETQYF
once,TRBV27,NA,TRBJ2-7,TGTGCCAGCACTCCAAAACCAAACGTTTACGAGCAGTACTTC,CASTPKPNVYEQYF
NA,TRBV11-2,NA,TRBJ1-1,TGTGCCAGCAGCTTAATTAATGGCCCTGAAGCTTTCTTT,CASSLINGPEAFF
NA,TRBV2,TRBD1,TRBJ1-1,TGTGCCAGTCTGGGACAGATGAACACTGAAGCTTTCTTT,CASLGQMNTEAFF
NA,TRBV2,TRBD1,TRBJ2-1,TGTGCCAGCATACGGGACAGGGGGAATGAGCAGTTCTTC,CASIRDRGNEQFF
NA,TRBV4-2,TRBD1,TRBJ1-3,TGTGCCAGCAGCCAAGGACGGACAGGGTATGGAAACACCATATATTTT,CASSQGRTGYGNTIYF
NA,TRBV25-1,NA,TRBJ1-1,TGTGCCAGCAGTGAATATGAAGTGGGGGGTAGAGCTTTCTTT,CASSEYEVGGRAFF
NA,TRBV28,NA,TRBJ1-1,TGTGCCAGCAGTTTATGGGCGGGGGCTATGAACACTGAAGCTTTCTTT,CASSLWAGAMNTEAFF
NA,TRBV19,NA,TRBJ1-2,TGTGCCAGTAGCCTCCAGGGCATCGGGGACTATGGCTACACCTTC,CASSLQGIGDYGYTF
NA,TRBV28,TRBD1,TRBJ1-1,TGTGCCTCACAGGGGAGCGGGATGAACACTGAAGCTTTCTTT,CASQGSGMNTEAFF
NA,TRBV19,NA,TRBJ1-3,TGTGCCACCCGAAGCAGATCCAGCTCTGGAAACACCATATATTTT,CATRSRSSSGNTIYF
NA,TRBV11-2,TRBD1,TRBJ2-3,TGTGCCAGCAGCCCAGAGACAGGGGGTACGCAGTATTTT,CASSPETGGTQYF
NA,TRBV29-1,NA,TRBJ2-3,TGCAGCGTCCATTGGTGGAACACAGATACGCAGTATTTT,CSVHWWNTDTQYF
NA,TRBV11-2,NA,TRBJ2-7,TGTGCCAGCAGCTTGGGTGTTATCGACTACGAGCAGTACTTC,CASSLGVIDYEQYF
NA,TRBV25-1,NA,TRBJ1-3,TGTGCCAGCAGTGATGCAGGCCACTCTGGAAACACCATATATTTT,CASSDAGHSGNTIYF
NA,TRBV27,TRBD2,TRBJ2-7,TGTGCCAGCAACTCTCTAGGAAGCGGGGTCTACGAGCAGTACTTC,CASNSLGSGVYEQYF
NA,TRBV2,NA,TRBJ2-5,TGTGCCACGTCCGGTCAAGAGACCCAGTACTTC,CATSGQETQYF
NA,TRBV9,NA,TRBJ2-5,TGTGCCAGCAGCCTGGGACCGTTAGAGACCCAGTACTTC,CASSLGPLETQYF
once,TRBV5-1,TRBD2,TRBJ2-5,TGCGCCAGCAGCTTGGCCCCTAGCGGTACCCAAGAGACCCAGTACTTC,CASSLAPSGTQETQYF
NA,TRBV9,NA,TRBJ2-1,TGTGCCAGCAGCAAGAATACCCCGGACAATGAGCAGTTCTTC,CASSKNTPDNEQFF
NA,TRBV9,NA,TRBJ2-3,TGTGCCAGCAGCGTAGGGTCTAGTAAAACAGATACGCAGTATTTT,CASSVGSSKTDTQYF
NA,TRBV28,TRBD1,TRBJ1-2,TGTGCCAGCAGTTTGGACAGGGTAAACTATGGCTACACCTTC,CASSLDRVNYGYTF
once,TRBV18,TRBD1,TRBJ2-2,TGTGCCAGCTCACCGGGGACAGGAGGTCGCACCGGGGAGCTGTTTTTT,CASSPGTGGRTGELFF
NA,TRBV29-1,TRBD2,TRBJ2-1,TGCAGCGCCCTAGCGGCCAGCTCCTACAATGAGCAGTTCTTC,CSALAASSYNEQFF
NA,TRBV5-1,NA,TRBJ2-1,TGCGCCAGCAGCTTAGACCCGCGTGGGGAGCAGTTCTTC,CASSLDPRGEQFF
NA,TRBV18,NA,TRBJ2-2,TGTGCCAGCTCACCGGACCAGAACACCGGGGAGCTGTTTTTT,CASSPDQNTGELFF
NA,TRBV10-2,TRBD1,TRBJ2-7,TGCGCCAGCCGGAATACAGGGGGCGTAGGCTACGAGCAGTACTTC,CASRNTGGVGYEQYF
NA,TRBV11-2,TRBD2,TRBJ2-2,TGTGCCAGCAGCGTCCCGCTAGCGGGAGGCCTTTCGAACACCGGGGAGCTGTTTTTT,CASSVPLAGGLSNTGELFF
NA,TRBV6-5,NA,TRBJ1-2,TGTGCCAGCAGTTACTTTCAGGGTGGTGGCTACACCTTC,CASSYFQGGGYTF
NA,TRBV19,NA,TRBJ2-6,TGTGCCAGTAGGATCGAGGAGGCCAACGTCCTGACTTTC,CASRIEEANVLTF
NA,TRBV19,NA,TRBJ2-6,TGTGCCAGTAGTACTCAAGCGTCTGGGGCCAACGTCCTGACTTTC,CASSTQASGANVLTF